These T cell receptor beta chains were read from a single sample in a study of cytomegalovirus exposure and HLA in healthy donors. Assay used: immunoSEQ multiplex PCR; TCRdb lists only in-frame clones, some missing. The sample carries some 150,000 clones, 79% recorded once. Sequenced: PBMCs. The receptors come from a man in his forties or fifties in good health and CMV-seropositive. The CDR3 runs from the conserved cysteine through the conserved F or W. The order of the fields is V gene, J gene, clone size, D gene, CDR3 protein, CDR3 DNA. A D gene is named only where the DNA matches it firmly. Size tells how often a clone was seen (once, few, many) or the class of an expanded clone, and some rows leave it out.

TRBV4-2,TRBJ1-1,.,TRBD1,CASSQDVRQGKTEAFF,TGTGCCAGCAGCCAAGATGTGAGACAGGGGAAAACTGAAGCTTTCTTT
TRBV5-1,TRBJ2-7,.,TRBD1,CASSLGQGARFYEQYF,TGCGCCAGCAGCCTGGGACAGGGGGCGAGGTTCTACGAGCAGTACTTC
TRBV5-1,TRBJ2-3,once,TRBD1,CASFDRGAGTDTQYF,TGCGCCAGCTTCGACAGGGGAGCCGGCACAGATACGCAGTATTTT
TRBV25-1,TRBJ2-3,once,TRBD1,CASSRQGGTDTQYF,TGTGCCAGCAGCCGACAGGGAGGCACAGATACGCAGTATTTT
TRBV7-9,TRBJ1-5,.,TRBD1,CASSWTGVPGNPQHF,TGTGCCAGCAGCTGGACAGGGGTTCCCGGGAATCCCCAGCATTTT
TRBV15,TRBJ2-7,.,.,CATSPFEGLDYEQYF,TGTGCCACCAGTCCTTTCGAAGGCCTAGACTACGAGCAGTACTTC
TRBV6-1,TRBJ1-4,.,.,CASSGRGLNNEKLFF,TGTGCCAGCAGTGGCCGAGGCCTTAATAATGAAAAACTGTTTTTT
TRBV5-1,TRBJ2-3,.,TRBD2,CASSFLAGGPSTDTQYF,TGCGCCAGCAGCTTTCTAGCGGGAGGCCCCAGCACAGATACGCAGTATTTT
TRBV11-2,TRBJ2-7,.,.,CASSLAGLGYEQYF,TGTGCCAGCAGCTTAGCGGGGTTGGGTTACGAGCAGTACTTC
TRBV6-7,TRBJ1-4,.,TRBD1,CASIGSDRGCEKLFF,TGTGCCAGCATCGGGAGTGACAGGGGATGTGAAAAACTGTTTTTT
TRBV20-1,TRBJ2-7,.,.,CSGLSTYEQYF,TGCAGTGGACTGTCAACCTACGAGCAGTACTTC
TRBV7-8,TRBJ2-1,once,TRBD2,CASSPSGRHNEQFF,TGTGCCAGCAGCCCGAGCGGGAGGCACAATGAGCAGTTCTTC
TRBV30,TRBJ2-1,.,TRBD2,CAWSKVAGNNEQFF,TGTGCCTGGAGTAAGGTAGCGGGGAACAATGAGCAGTTCTTC
TRBV9,TRBJ2-3,.,TRBD2,CASSAGLAGSTDTQYF,TGTGCCAGCAGCGCAGGACTAGCGGGTAGCACAGATACGCAGTATTTT
TRBV4-1,TRBJ2-1,.,TRBD2,CASSQASGSYNEQFF,TGCGCCAGCAGCCAAGCCAGCGGGAGCTACAATGAGCAGTTCTTC
TRBV28,TRBJ1-4,.,.,CASSPNSATNEKLFF,TGTGCCAGCAGTCCCAACAGTGCAACTAATGAAAAACTGTTTTTT
TRBV7-9,TRBJ1-5,.,.,CASSVGGGGQPQHF,TGTGCCAGCAGCGTGGGGGGGGGCGGGCAGCCCCAGCATTTT
TRBV7-8,TRBJ2-2,.,.,CASSLRSPGELFF,TGTGCCAGCAGCTTAAGAAGCCCCGGGGAGCTGTTTTTT
TRBV29-1,TRBJ2-7,.,TRBD1,CSVEITGTGSYEQYF,TGCAGCGTTGAGATAACCGGGACAGGGAGCTACGAGCAGTACTTC
TRBV4-2,TRBJ1-5,.,.,CASSLGRAGGSNQPQHF,TGTGCCAGCAGCCTAGGTCGAGCGGGTGGGAGCAATCAGCCCCAGCATTTT
TRBV5-4,TRBJ1-6,few,TRBD1,CASSLGQGEIRNSPLHF,TGTGCCAGCAGCTTGGGGCAGGGGGAAATTAGGAATTCACCCCTCCACTTT
TRBV2,TRBJ2-6,.,TRBD1,CASSTGTGAGANVLTF,TGTGCCAGCAGTACCGGGACAGGGGCTGGGGCCAACGTCCTGACTTTC
TRBV27,TRBJ2-7,few,.,CASRPLNSHEQYF,TGTGCCAGCAGGCCGCTTAACTCCCACGAGCAGTACTTC
TRBV9,TRBJ2-1,.,TRBD2,CASSVGGSGRGEQFF,TGTGCCAGCAGCGTAGGGGGTAGCGGGAGGGGCGAACAGTTCTTC
TRBV25-1,TRBJ1-2,.,.,CASRGEGAYGYTF,TGTGCCAGCAGGGGAGAGGGAGCCTATGGCTACACCTTC
TRBV7-9,TRBJ1-4,.,.,CASSPRANLNEKLFF,TGTGCCAGCAGTCCCAGGGCAAACCTGAATGAAAAACTGTTTTTT
TRBV7-9,TRBJ1-5,once,.,CASSLPDQPQHF,TGTGCCAGCAGCTTACCGGATCAGCCCCAGCATTTT
TRBV14,TRBJ2-7,.,.,CASSHGQGLKKGNYEQYF,TGTGCCAGCAGCCACGGGCAGGGCCTCAAAAAGGGGAACTACGAGCAGTACTTC
TRBV27,TRBJ1-1,once,.,CASSLMGGGTEAFF,TGTGCCAGCAGTTTAATGGGAGGGGGCACTGAAGCTTTCTTT
TRBV4-2,TRBJ2-7,.,TRBD2,CASSPRTSGYSYEQYF,TGTGCCAGCAGCCCCAGGACTAGCGGGTACTCCTACGAGCAGTACTTC
TRBV7-9,TRBJ2-3,.,TRBD2,CASSLTSDSTDTQYF,TGTGCCAGCAGCTTAACTAGCGACAGCACAGATACGCAGTATTTT
TRBV2,TRBJ1-3,.,.,CASSESQSGNTIYF,TGTGCCAGCAGTGAATCCCAGTCTGGAAACACCATATATTTT
TRBV28,TRBJ1-2,.,TRBD1,CASSLSDRAYGYTF,TGTGCCAGCAGTTTATCGGACAGGGCTTATGGCTACACCTTC
TRBV11-2,TRBJ2-1,once,.,CASSLAYNEQFF,TGTGCCAGCAGCTTAGCTTACAATGAGCAGTTCTTC
TRBV11-2,TRBJ2-1,.,.,CASSPRRGNEQFF,TGTGCCAGCAGCCCGCGGCGGGGCAATGAGCAGTTCTTC
TRBV9,TRBJ1-3,few,.,CASSARQTGNTIYF,TGTGCCAGCAGCGCACGACAGACTGGAAACACCATATATTTT
TRBV5-1,TRBJ2-5,once,TRBD2,CASSPLGGGEETQYF,TGCGCCAGCAGCCCACTGGGGGGAGGGGAAGAGACCCAGTACTTC
TRBV7-9,TRBJ2-1,.,TRBD1,CASSFRQGSYNEQFF,TGTGCCAGCAGCTTTCGACAGGGCTCCTACAATGAGCAGTTCTTC
TRBV2,TRBJ1-1,few,.,CASSDSTNTEAFF,TGTGCCAGCAGTGATAGCACGAACACTGAAGCTTTCTTT
TRBV5-1,TRBJ1-1,.,.,CASSLAMTEKAFF,TGCGCCAGCAGCTTGGCGATGACAGAGAAAGCTTTCTTT
TRBV6-5,TRBJ1-4,.,.,CASSYSFTTNTEKLFF,TGTGCCAGCAGTTACTCGTTCACTACTAATACGGAAAAACTGTTTTTT
TRBV27,TRBJ2-7,.,.,CASRLSGDSYEQYF,TGTGCCAGCAGACTGTCGGGGGATTCCTACGAGCAGTACTTC
TRBV5-6,TRBJ2-3,.,TRBD2,CASSLFGTSGIDTQYF,TGTGCCAGCAGCTTGTTTGGGACTAGCGGGATAGATACGCAGTATTTT
TRBV5-4,TRBJ2-2,.,.,CASSTYTGELFF,TGTGCCAGCAGCACTTACACCGGGGAGCTGTTTTTT
TRBV5-4,TRBJ2-7,.,TRBD2,CASSLSSGSAYEQYF,TGTGCCAGCAGCTTGTCGAGCGGGAGCGCCTACGAGCAGTACTTC
TRBV28,TRBJ1-5,.,.,CASSSSGGAGNQPQHF,TGTGCCAGCAGTTCCTCGGGGGGAGCCGGCAATCAGCCCCAGCATTTT
TRBV28,TRBJ2-5,.,.,CASSTIVRRTKETQYF,TGTGCCAGCAGCACCATTGTACGGAGAACAAAAGAGACCCAGTACTTC
TRBV15,TRBJ2-7,.,.,CATSRDSPGEQYF,TGTGCCACCAGCAGAGATTCCCCAGGCGAGCAGTACTTC
TRBV11-2,TRBJ2-7,.,.,CASSLSGGSSYEQYF,TGTGCCAGCAGCTTAAGTGGGGGGTCCTCCTACGAGCAGTACTTC
TRBV6-5,TRBJ2-7,once,TRBD2,CASSATSGLTYEQYF,TGTGCCAGCAGTGCGACTAGCGGACTAACCTACGAGCAGTACTTC
TRBV7-9,TRBJ2-1,.,.,CASSPGFSYNEQFF,TGTGCCAGCAGCCCCGGGTTCTCCTACAATGAGCAGTTCTTC
TRBV27,TRBJ2-5,.,TRBD2,CASRGLTTQYF,TGTGCCAGCAGGGGACTAACGACCCAGTACTTC
TRBV28,TRBJ2-1,.,TRBD1,CASSLETGTGMYHEQFF,TGTGCCAGCAGTCTAGAGACCGGGACAGGGATGTATCATGAGCAGTTCTTC
TRBV27,TRBJ2-1,.,.,CASSLLGGEQFF,TGTGCCAGCAGCCTACTAGGGGGTGAGCAGTTCTTC
TRBV11-2,TRBJ2-1,.,.,CASSYSDRSSYNEQFF,TGTGCCAGCAGCTACTCGGATAGGAGCTCCTACAATGAGCAGTTCTTC
TRBV4-1,TRBJ2-3,.,TRBD2,CASSHYSGSQADTQYF,TGCGCCAGCAGCCACTATAGCGGGAGTCAGGCAGATACGCAGTATTTT
TRBV10-2,TRBJ2-3,.,TRBD1,CASSLDRATDTQYF,TGCGCCAGCAGTTTGGACAGGGCCACAGATACGCAGTATTTT
TRBV5-1,TRBJ2-7,.,.,CASSLSRSSYEQYF,TGCGCCAGCAGCCTGAGCCGGAGCTCCTACGAGCAGTACTTC
TRBV11-2,TRBJ2-4,.,TRBD2,CAILAGDGKNIQYF,TGTGCCATCCTAGCGGGAGACGGGAAAAACATTCAGTACTTC
TRBV7-9,TRBJ2-1,.,.,CASSLDTNYYNEQFF,TGTGCCAGCAGCCTGGACACCAACTATTACAATGAGCAGTTCTTC